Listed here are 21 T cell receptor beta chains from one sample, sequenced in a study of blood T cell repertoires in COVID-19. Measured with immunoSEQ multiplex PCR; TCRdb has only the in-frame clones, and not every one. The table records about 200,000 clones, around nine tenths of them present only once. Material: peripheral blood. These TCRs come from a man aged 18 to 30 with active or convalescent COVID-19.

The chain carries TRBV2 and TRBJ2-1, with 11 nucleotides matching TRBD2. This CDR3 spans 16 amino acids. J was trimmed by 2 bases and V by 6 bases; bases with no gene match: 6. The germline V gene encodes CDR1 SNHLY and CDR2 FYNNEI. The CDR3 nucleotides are TGTGCCAGCAGGGATTATAGCGGGGGGGCCTACAATGAGCAGTTCTTC. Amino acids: CASRDYSGGAYNEQFF.

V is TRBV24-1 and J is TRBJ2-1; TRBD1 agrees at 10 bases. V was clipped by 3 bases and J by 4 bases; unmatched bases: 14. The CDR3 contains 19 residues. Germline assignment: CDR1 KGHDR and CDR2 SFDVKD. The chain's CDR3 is CATSDRLSTGGEGYNEQFF. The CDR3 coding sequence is TGTGCCACCAGTGATCGACTTTCGACAGGGGGCGAAGGGTACAATGAGCAGTTCTTC.

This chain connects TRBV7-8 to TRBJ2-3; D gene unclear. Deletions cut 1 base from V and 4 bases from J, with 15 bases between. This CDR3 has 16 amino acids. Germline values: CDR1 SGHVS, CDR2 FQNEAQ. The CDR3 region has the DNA TGTGCCAGCAGCTTAGGTCGGGTATTCCCCCCAGATACGCAGTATTTT. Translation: CASSLGRVFPPDTQYF.

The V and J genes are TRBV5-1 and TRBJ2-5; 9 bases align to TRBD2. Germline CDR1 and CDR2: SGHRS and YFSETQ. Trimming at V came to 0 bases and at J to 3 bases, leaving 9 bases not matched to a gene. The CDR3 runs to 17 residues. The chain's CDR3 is CASSLDVGLAGEETQYF. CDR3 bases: TGCGCCAGCAGCTTGGATGTGGGGTTAGCGGGAGAAGAGACCCAGTACTTC. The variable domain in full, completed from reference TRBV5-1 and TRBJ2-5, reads KAGVTQTPRYLIKTRGQQVTLSCSPISGHRSVSWYQQTPGQGLQFLFEYFSETQRNKGNFPGRFSGRQFSNSRSEMNVSTLELGDSALYLCASSLDVGLAGEETQYFGPGTRLLVL.

The CDR3 protein is CASSPGTSGSRGNEQFF. As DNA, the CDR3 is TGTGCCAGCAGTCCCGGGACTAGCGGGAGTAGAGGCAATGAGCAGTTCTTC. V and J are TRBV27 and TRBJ2-1; the match to TRBD2 covers 14 bases. CDR3 length equals 17 residues. The J segment lost 6 bases and the V segment lost 5 bases, leaving 9 bases of the junction unmatched. Per the germline V gene, CDR1 is MNHEY and CDR2 is SMNVEV (reference sequence).

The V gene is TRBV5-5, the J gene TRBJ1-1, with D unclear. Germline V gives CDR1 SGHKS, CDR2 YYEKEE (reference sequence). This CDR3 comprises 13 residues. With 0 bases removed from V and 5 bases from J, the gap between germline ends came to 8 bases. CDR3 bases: TGTGCCAGCAGCTTGGTCGCGGGTACTGAAGCTTTCTTT. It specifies CASSLVAGTEAFF.

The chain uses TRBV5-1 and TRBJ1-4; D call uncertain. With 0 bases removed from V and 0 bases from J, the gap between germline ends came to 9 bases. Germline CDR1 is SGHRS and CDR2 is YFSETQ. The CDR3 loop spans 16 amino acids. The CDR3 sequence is CASSLEVSATNEKLFF. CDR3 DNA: TGCGCCAGCAGCTTGGAGGTTAGCGCAACTAATGAAAAACTGTTTTTT.

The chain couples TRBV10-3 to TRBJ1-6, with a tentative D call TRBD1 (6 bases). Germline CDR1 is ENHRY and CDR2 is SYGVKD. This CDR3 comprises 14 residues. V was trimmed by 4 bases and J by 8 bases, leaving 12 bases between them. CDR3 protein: CAISGQARDSPLHF. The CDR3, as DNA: TGTGCCATCAGTGGACAGGCGCGTGATTCACCCCTCCACTTT.

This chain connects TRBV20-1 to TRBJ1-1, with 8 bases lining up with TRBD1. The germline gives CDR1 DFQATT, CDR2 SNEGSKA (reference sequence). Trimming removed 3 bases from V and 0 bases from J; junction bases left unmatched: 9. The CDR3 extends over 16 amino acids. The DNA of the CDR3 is TGCAGTGCTAGTGCACAGGGGGGCCTAATGAACACTGAAGCTTTCTTT. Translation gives CSASAQGGLMNTEAFF.

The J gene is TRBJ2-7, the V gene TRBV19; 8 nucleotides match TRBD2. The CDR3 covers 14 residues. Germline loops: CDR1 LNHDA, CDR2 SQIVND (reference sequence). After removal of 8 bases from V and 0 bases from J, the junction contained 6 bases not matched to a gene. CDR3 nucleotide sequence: TGTGCCAGTCATGCGGGGGGCTACTCCTACGAGCAGTACTTC. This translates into CASHAGGYSYEQYF.

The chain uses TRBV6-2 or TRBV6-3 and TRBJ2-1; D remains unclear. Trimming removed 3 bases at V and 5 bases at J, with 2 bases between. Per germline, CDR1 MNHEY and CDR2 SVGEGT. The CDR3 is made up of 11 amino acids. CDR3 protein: CASSYNNEQFF. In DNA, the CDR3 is TGTGCCAGCAGTTATAACAATGAGCAGTTCTTC.

This chain's CDR3 is CASSSTAAQGAPYEQYF. CDR3 sequence (DNA): TGCGCCAGCAGCTCAACCGCCGCCCAGGGGGCGCCGTACGAGCAGTACTTC. This chain links TRBV5-1 with TRBJ2-7, with 8 nucleotides matching TRBD1. The germline gives CDR1 SGHRS, CDR2 YFSETQ. CDR3 length: 17 amino acids. Trimming cost V 3 bases and J 4 bases; bases outside gene matches: 15.

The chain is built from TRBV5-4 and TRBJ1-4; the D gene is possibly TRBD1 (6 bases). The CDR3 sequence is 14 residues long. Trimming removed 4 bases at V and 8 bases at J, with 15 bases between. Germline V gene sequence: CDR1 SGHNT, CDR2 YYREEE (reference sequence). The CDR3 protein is CASSDGTLKEKLFF. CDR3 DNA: TGTGCCAGCAGCGATGGGACATTGAAAGAAAAACTGTTTTTT.

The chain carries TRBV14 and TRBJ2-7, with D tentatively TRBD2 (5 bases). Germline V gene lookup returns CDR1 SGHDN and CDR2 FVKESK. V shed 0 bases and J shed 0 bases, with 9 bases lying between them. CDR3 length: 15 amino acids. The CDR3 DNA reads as TGTGCCAGCAGCCAAGAGCGGGCGACCTCCTACGAGCAGTACTTC. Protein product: CASSQERATSYEQYF.

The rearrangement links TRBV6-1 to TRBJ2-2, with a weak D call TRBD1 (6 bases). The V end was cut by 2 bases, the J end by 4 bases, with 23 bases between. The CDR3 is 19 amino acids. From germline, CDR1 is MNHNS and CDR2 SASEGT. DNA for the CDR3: TGTGCCAGCAGTGAACTAAGGGGTATACAGGGTTCGGGCACCGGGGAGCTGTTTTTT. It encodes CASSELRGIQGSGTGELFF.

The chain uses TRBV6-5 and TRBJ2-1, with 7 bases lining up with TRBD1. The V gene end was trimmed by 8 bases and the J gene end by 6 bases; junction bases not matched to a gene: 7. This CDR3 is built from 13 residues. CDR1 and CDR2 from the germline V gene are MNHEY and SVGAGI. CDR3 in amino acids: CASRDSGGNEQFF. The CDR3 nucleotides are TGTGCCAGCCGGGACAGCGGAGGCAATGAGCAGTTCTTC.

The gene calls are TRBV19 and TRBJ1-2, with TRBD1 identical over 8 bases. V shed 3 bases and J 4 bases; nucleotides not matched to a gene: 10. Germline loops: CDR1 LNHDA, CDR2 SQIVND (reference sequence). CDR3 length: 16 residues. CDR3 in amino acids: CASSILGTGGAYGYTF. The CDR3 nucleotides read TGTGCCAGTAGTATTTTAGGGACAGGAGGAGCCTATGGCTACACCTTC.

The CDR3 DNA reads TGTGCCTGGAGTAAAGACTTCAACTATGGCTACACCTTC. Translating gives CAWSKDFNYGYTF. This chain uses TRBV30 with TRBJ1-2; the D is unclear. V shed 2 bases and J shed 2 bases, with 9 bases lying between them. The CDR3 covers 13 residues. Germline-derived CDR1 and CDR2 are GTSNPN and SVGIG (reference sequence).

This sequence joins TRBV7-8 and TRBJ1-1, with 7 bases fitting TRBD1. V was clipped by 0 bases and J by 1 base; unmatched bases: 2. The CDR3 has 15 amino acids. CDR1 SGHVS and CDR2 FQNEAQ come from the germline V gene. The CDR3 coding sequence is TGTGCCAGCAGCTTAGCAGGGGGCTCGAACACTGAAGCTTTCTTT. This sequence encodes CASSLAGGSNTEAFF.

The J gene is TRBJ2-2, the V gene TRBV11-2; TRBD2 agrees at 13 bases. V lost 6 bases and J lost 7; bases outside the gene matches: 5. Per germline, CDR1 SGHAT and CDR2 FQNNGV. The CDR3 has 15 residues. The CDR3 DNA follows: TGTGCCAGCAGACTACTAGCGGGGGGGCTCGGGGAGCTGTTTTTT. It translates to CASRLLAGGLGELFF.

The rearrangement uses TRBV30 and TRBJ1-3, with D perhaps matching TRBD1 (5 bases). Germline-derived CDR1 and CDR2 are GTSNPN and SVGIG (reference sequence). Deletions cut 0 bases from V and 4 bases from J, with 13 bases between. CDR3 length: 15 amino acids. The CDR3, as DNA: TGTGCCTGGAGTGTATCCCCAGGGTTGGGAAACACCATATATTTT. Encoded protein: CAWSVSPGLGNTIYF.